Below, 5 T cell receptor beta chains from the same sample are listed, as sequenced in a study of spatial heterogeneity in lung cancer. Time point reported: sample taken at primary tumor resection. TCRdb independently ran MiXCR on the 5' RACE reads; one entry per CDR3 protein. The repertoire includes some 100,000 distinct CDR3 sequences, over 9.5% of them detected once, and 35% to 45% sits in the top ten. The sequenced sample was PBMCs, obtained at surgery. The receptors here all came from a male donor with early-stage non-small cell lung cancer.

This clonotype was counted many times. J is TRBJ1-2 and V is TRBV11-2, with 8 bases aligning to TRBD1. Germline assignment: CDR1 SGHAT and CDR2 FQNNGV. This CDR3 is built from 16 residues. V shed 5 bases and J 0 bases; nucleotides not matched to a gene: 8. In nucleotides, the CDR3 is TGTGCCAGCAGCGCGCGGACAGGGTACTCTAACTATGGCTACACCTTC. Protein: CASSARTGYSNYGYTF.

CDR3: CSQVRDLSNQPQHF. The CDR3 DNA reads TGCAGCCAGGTCCGGGACCTTAGCAATCAGCCCCAGCATTTT. The chain links TRBV20-1 to TRBJ1-5; the D gene is possibly TRBD1 (5 bases). Germline V gene sequence: CDR1 DFQATT, CDR2 SNEGSKA (reference sequence). The CDR3 spans 14 residues.

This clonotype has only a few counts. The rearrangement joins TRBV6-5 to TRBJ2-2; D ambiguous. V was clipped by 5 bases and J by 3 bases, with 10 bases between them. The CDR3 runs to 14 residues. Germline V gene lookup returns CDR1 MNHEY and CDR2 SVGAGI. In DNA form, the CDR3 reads TGTGCCAGCAGTCTGTACCGATACACCGGGGAGCTGTTTTTT. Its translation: CASSLYRYTGELFF.

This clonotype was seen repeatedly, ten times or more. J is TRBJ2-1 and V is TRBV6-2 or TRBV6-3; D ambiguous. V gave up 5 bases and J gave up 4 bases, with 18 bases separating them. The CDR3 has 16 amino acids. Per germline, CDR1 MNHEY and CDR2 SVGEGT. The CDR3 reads CASSQDFIGSYNEQFF. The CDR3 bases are TGTGCCAGCAGTCAAGATTTTATCGGTTCTTACAATGAGCAGTTCTTC.

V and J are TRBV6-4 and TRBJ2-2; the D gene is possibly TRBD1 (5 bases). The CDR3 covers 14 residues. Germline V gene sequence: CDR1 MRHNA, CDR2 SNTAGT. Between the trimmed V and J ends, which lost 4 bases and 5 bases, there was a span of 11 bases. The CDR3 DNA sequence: TGTGCCAGCAGTGGGGGCGTCGGGACCGGGGAGCTGTTTTTT. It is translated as CASSGGVGTGELFF.